The 18 T cell receptor beta chains in this list originate from one sample, sequenced in a study of shared clonotypes between healthy human individuals. Sequenced by immunoSEQ multiplex PCR; TCRdb stores in-frame clones only, minus some. The sample holds about 2.3 million clones, roughly 93% seen once. Sequenced material: naive CD4+ T cells from PBMCs. The subset is: CD45RA+ positively selected. All receptors come from a man younger than 35 in good health. Some clones in this sample may be carry-over from other donors' samples.

The gene calls are TRBV5-1 and TRBJ1-2; D is uncertain. This CDR3 has 16 residues. From germline, CDR1 is SGHRS and CDR2 YFSETQ. V gave up 4 bases and J gave up 7 bases, with 23 bases separating them. The DNA for the CDR3 is TGCGCCAGCAGCGCAATAGTGTCAGGACCAAGAGGTGGCTACACCTTC. Translating gives CASSAIVSGPRGGYTF.

Details on this clone: Other DNA sequences within the sample encode an identical CDR3. This CDR3 is CASSPSQGELFF. In DNA, the CDR3 is TGTGCCAGCAGCCCCAGTCAGGGAGAGCTGTTTTTT. The chain carries TRBV5-4 and TRBJ2-2; D is perhaps TRBD1 (5 bases). The CDR3 spans 12 residues. From germline, CDR1 is SGHNT and CDR2 YYREEE (reference sequence). Trimming removed 4 bases from V and 11 bases from J, with 12 bases in between.

As to this clone: The identical CDR3 is also encoded by other nucleotide sequences in the sample. The CDR3 loop reads CASSPTGPNQPQHF. The CDR3 region has the DNA TGTGCCAGCAGCCCGACGGGTCCTAATCAGCCCCAGCATTTT. The rearrangement joins TRBV7-2 to TRBJ1-5; D ambiguous. V gave up 5 bases and J gave up 4 bases, with 12 bases separating them. The CDR3 is 14 residues long. The germline gives CDR1 SGHTA, CDR2 FQGNSA.

The chain joins TRBV11-3 to TRBJ2-2, with 9 positions matching TRBD1. The CDR3 spans 19 residues. Germline CDR1 is SGHNT and CDR2 is YENEEA. Trimming took 5 bases from V and 4 from J; bases not matched to a gene: 17. CDR3 coding DNA: TGTGCCAGCAGCAGAGCATCGCCAACCGGGACAGGGATCACCGGGGAGCTGTTTTTT. Translated, it gives CASSRASPTGTGITGELFF.

Points on this clone: In the same sample, other DNA sequences code for this CDR3. The chain links TRBV5-1 to TRBJ2-3; D assignment may be TRBD1 or TRBD2 (5 bases each). Germline V gene lookup returns CDR1 SGHRS and CDR2 YFSETQ. Trimming pared 4 bases from V and 1 base from J, leaving 7 bases between. The CDR3 has 13 residues. This chain's CDR3 is CASSRGRTDTQYF. Written as DNA, the CDR3 is TGCGCCAGCAGCCGGGGACGCACAGATACGCAGTATTTT.

The chain couples TRBV6-5 to TRBJ1-2; 8 nucleotides agree with TRBD1. The ends lost 6 bases at V and 8 bases at J; junction bases unmatched: 14. This CDR3 is 15 amino acids long. Germline V gives CDR1 MNHEY, CDR2 SVGAGI. CDR3 sequence reads: CASRNLIRGPKGYTF. CDR3 bases: TGTGCCAGCAGGAACCTGATCAGGGGGCCGAAGGGCTACACCTTC.

The chain couples TRBV18 to TRBJ2-7; D unresolved. The V and J ends lost 3 bases and 7 bases respectively, with 13 bases between them. Germline V gene sequence: CDR1 KGHSH, CDR2 LQKENI. This CDR3 spans 13 amino acids. The CDR3 sequence is CASSPQSLLEQYF. The CDR3 bases are TGTGCCAGCTCACCTCAATCTCTGCTTGAGCAGTACTTC.

J is TRBJ2-4 and V is TRBV5-6; D may correspond to TRBD1 or TRBD2 (5 bases each). The length of the CDR3 is 14 residues. Trimming cost V 0 bases and J 3 bases, with 7 bases left between them. Germline V gives CDR1 SGHDT, CDR2 YYEEEE. The CDR3 DNA follows: TGTGCCAGCAGCTTGGGGGGGTTCAAAAACATTCAGTACTTC. Amino acid sequence: CASSLGGFKNIQYF.

The rearrangement links TRBV7-6 to TRBJ2-2; 7 bases match TRBD1. CDR1 is SGHVS and CDR2 is FNYEAQ in the germline V gene. This CDR3 region has 15 residues. J was trimmed by 6 bases and V by 3 bases; bases with no gene match: 7. The CDR3 coding sequence is TGTGCCAGCAGCTTGGCCGGGACAGCTTCCGGGGAGCTGTTTTTT. Amino acids: CASSLAGTASGELFF.

The V gene is TRBV19, the J gene TRBJ2-7, with D possibly being TRBD2 (6 bases). This CDR3 has 15 residues. The germline V gene encodes CDR1 LNHDA and CDR2 SQIVND (reference sequence). Trimming took off 4 bases at V and 0 bases at J, with 13 bases between the two ends. The CDR3 sequence: CASSNGLLYSYEQYF. The CDR3 DNA is TGTGCCAGTAGTAACGGACTATTGTACTCCTACGAGCAGTACTTC. Supplemented by reference TRBV19 and TRBJ2-7, the full variable domain reads DGGITQSPKYLFRKEGQNVTLSCEQNLNHDAMYWYRQDPGQGLRLIYYSQIVNDFQKGDIAEGYSVSREKKESFPLTVTSAQKNPTAFYLCASSNGLLYSYEQYFGPGTRLTVT.

The rearrangement joins TRBV7-2 to TRBJ2-7; no clear D gene. The CDR3 has 13 residues. CDR1 is SGHTA and CDR2 is FQGNSA in the germline V gene. The V gene lost 4 bases and the J gene lost 3 bases, with 10 bases spanning the gap. The CDR3 is CASSSPARYEQYF. In DNA, the CDR3 is TGTGCCAGCAGCTCCCCCGCCCGCTACGAGCAGTACTTC.

The V gene is TRBV28, the J gene TRBJ2-5, with 15 bases fitting TRBD2. The CDR3 spans 17 residues. Germline V gene data show CDR1 as MDHEN and CDR2 as SYDVKM. V shed 3 bases, J shed 5 bases, and the junction held 7 bases outside the gene matches. CDR3 nucleotides: TGTGCCAGCAGTTTGTGGACTAGCGGGAGGGCCGGGGAGACCCAGTACTTC. Its translation is CASSLWTSGRAGETQYF.

This chain links TRBV19 with TRBJ2-2, with unresolved D. The CDR3 runs 12 residues. The germline CDR1 and CDR2 sequences are LNHDA and SQIVND (reference sequence). Trimming pared 6 bases from V and 3 bases from J, leaving 5 bases between. The CDR3 here is CASRPHTGELFF. As DNA, the CDR3 is TGTGCCAGTAGGCCTCACACCGGGGAGCTGTTTTTT.

The sample holds one count of this clone. The J gene is TRBJ1-1, the V gene TRBV7-9, with D unclear. This CDR3 has 13 amino acids. V shed 2 bases and J shed 1 base, with 5 bases lying between them. Germline values: CDR1 SEHNR, CDR2 FQNEAQ (reference sequence). The CDR3 here is CASSLLSNTEAFF. CDR3 nucleotide sequence: TGTGCCAGCAGCTTATTGTCGAACACTGAAGCTTTCTTT.

The rearrangement joins TRBV29-1 to TRBJ1-1, with D possibly TRBD1 on 5 matching bases. CDR3 size: 14 residues. V lost 5 bases, J lost 1 base, and 14 bases lay in between. Germline assignment: CDR1 SQVTM and CDR2 ANQGSEA. CDR3 DNA sequence: TGCAGCGTTAGCCCCCTCGGGGGGAACACTGAAGCTTTCTTT. Translation gives CSVSPLGGNTEAFF.

With respect to this clone: Different DNA sequences within this sample yield the same CDR3. This rearrangement joins TRBV5-1 to TRBJ2-7; TRBD2 agrees at 7 bases. The germline gives CDR1 SGHRS, CDR2 YFSETQ. V was pared by 4 bases and J by 2 bases, with 3 bases of the junction left unmatched. The length of the CDR3 is 13 residues. The CDR3 region is CASSLGGTYEQYF. In nucleotides, the CDR3 is TGCGCCAGCAGCCTGGGGGGGACCTACGAGCAGTACTTC.

The rearrangement uses TRBV7-2 and TRBJ2-7; D is possibly TRBD1 or TRBD2 (5 bases each). Germline V gene sequence: CDR1 SGHTA, CDR2 FQGNSA. The length of the CDR3 is 13 residues. Trimming removed 6 bases from V and 4 bases from J, with 13 bases in between. DNA for the CDR3: TGTGCCAGCAGACGGGACCGCTTATACGAGCAGTACTTC. Residues: CASRRDRLYEQYF.

The V call is TRBV18, the J call TRBJ1-1; 7 bases are a match to TRBD1. Germline V gene lookup returns CDR1 KGHSH and CDR2 LQKENI. The length of the CDR3 is 14 residues. V shed 5 bases, J shed 2 bases, and the junction held 5 bases outside the gene matches. The CDR3 is CASSSGQYNTEAFF. In DNA form, the CDR3 reads TGTGCCAGCTCATCGGGACAGTACAACACTGAAGCTTTCTTT. The complete variable domain, with remaining parts taken from reference TRBV18 and TRBJ1-1, reads NAGVMQNPRHLVRRRGQEARLRCSPMKGHSHVYWYRQLPEEGLKFMVYLQKENIIDESGMPKERFSAEFPKEGPSILRIQQVVRGDSAAYFCASSSGQYNTEAFFGQGTRLTVV.